These T cell receptor beta chains were read from a single sample in a study of beta chain features in type 1 diabetes. Some clones are missing from TCRdb's copy, which holds only in-frame ones; the method was immunoSEQ multiplex PCR. The table includes 300,000 to 450,000 clones, over 8.5% detected once. The sequenced sample was central memory CD4+ T cells from blood. These receptors all stem from a man aged 25-45 years with type 1 diabetes. Each CDR3 is given with its conserved first and last residue. Each record gives: clone size, D gene, V gene, CDR3 protein. The D gene is left open where the match is weak. For some rows the clone size is stated as once, few or many, or as a class when expanded; others skip it.

>NA|TRBD1|TRBV11-2
CASSRDRGREKLFF
>few|TRBD1|TRBV28
CASSRLGTVNTGELFF
>many|NA|TRBV14
CASSSPGPGRF
>few|NA|TRBV7-8
CASSGSKGLEKLFF
>few|NA|TRBV27
CASTGPGGETQYF
>few|TRBD2|TRBV19
CASSPYLAGSFNEQFF
>NA|NA|TRBV7-2
CASSGRDTLLGYTF
>NA|TRBD1|TRBV4-3
CASSQGPGQGSYNEQFF
>few|TRBD2|TRBV5-1
CASSLAGTSEETQYF
>many|TRBD1|TRBV30
CAWYRDRSYNEQFF
>many|TRBD1|TRBV7-2
CASSYAQGSNYGYTF
>NA|TRBD1|TRBV5-4
CASSLVQGPLNYGYTF
>few|NA|TRBV18
CASSPVLGGEAFF
>NA|NA|TRBV4-1
CASSQDGQGNQPQHF
>NA|TRBD2|TRBV18
CATSTSGRSYEQYF
>NA|NA|TRBV19
CASSRGGYSNQPQHF
>few|NA|TRBV28
CASSSRTGRGEKLFF
>NA|NA|TRBV10-1
CASSEYEQVQYF
>few|NA|TRBV19
CASSDGARSTGELFF
>NA|TRBD1|TRBV19
CASSPGTGYEQYF
>few|NA|TRBV5-1
CASRFRDPDTDTQYF
>NA|NA|TRBV5-1
CASSLASGDHYGYTF
>NA|NA|TRBV23-1
CASSQGTGDSYEQYF
>few|TRBD1|TRBV2
CASSEGQGRYEQYF
>few|NA|TRBV5-5
CASSSWGTNYGYTF
>NA|NA|TRBV6-5
CAISGGPGGIQYF
>NA|TRBD1|TRBV27
CASSLRWTGSQPQHF
>NA|NA|TRBV9
CASSVAATVPGNEQYF
>few|TRBD1|TRBV7-2
CASYKVGDRSAPQHF
>many|NA|TRBV23-1
CASSQKGARVDTQYF
>NA|NA|TRBV28
CAIPQARGLDTQYF
>few|TRBD1|TRBV7-6
CASSLGGWGSGGADTQYF
>many|NA|TRBV5-6
CASSLVGGNNEQFF
>few|TRBD1|TRBV9
CASSVAGQEYEKLFF
>NA|NA|TRBV19
CASSIGLADTQYF
>NA|NA|TRBV7-2
CASSYAAGNEQFF
>NA|TRBD2|TRBV4-2
CASSQEWRGSGRGNTGELFF
>NA|NA|TRBV11-2
CASSSQTTSETQYF
>NA|NA|TRBV7-9
CASSPRDFGTQYF
>NA|TRBD1|TRBV5-8
CASSRLGTENQPQHF
>NA|NA|TRBV7-6
CASSFDQGEQYF
>few|NA|TRBV7-2
CASSLRSKGTEAFF
>few|TRBD1|TRBV4-2
CASSQDGQGLIIQPQHF
>few|NA|TRBV7-3
CASSQSSRTDHEQYF
>NA|NA|TRBV5-8
CASSSGAGTDTQYF
>NA|TRBD1|TRBV18
CASSPGQGAAYEQYF
>NA|NA|TRBV27
CASSLGRGREQYF
>few|NA|TRBV6-5
CASSEPSPGAFF
>NA|NA|TRBV6-5
CASSYLMGGNTEAFF
>few|NA|TRBV5-5
CASSLGQSKYNEQFF
>NA|NA|TRBV10-3
CAIRPQGAPGEQYF
>few|NA|TRBV2
CASSDSTPQETQYF
>few|NA|TRBV13
CASSLVQGGEQFF
>NA|TRBD1|TRBV2
CASSDPGTGNEQFF
>many|NA|TRBV2
CASSAVNSWETQYF
>NA|NA|TRBV4-1
CASSQETGQLGQPQHF
>NA|TRBD1|TRBV5-6
CASSAPDRGLYGYTF
>few|TRBD1|TRBV6-1
CASTATGGDEQFF
>few|NA|TRBV29-1
CSVDGGGGTDTQYF
>few|NA|TRBV6-1
CASSQREQPQHF